Listed below are T cell receptor beta chains from one sample, sequenced in a study of CXCR3-negative and CXCR3-positive naive CD8 T cells. TCRdb reprocessed the 5' RACE reads; each CDR3 protein has one entry and no DNA is given. This sample's table reports fewer than 55,000 distinct CDR3 sequences. Sequencing was done on a sample of naive CXCR3- CD8+ T cells from blood. The receptors stem from a human donor in good health. Some clones in this sample may be carry-over from other donors' samples. CDR3s include the opening cysteine and the closing phenylalanine or tryptophan. Only part of the rows carry a size: once, few, many, or a class if the clone is expanded.

CDR3 length: 12
V gene: TRBV4-1
J gene: TRBJ2-1
clone size: .
CDR3 protein: CASSQDSNEQFF

CDR3 length: 13
V gene: TRBV20-1
J gene: TRBJ1-4
clone size: .
CDR3 protein: CSARDRYNEKLFF

CDR3 length: 14
V gene: TRBV4-2
J gene: TRBJ1-1
clone size: medium-sized
CDR3 protein: CASRPSLGGTEAFF

CDR3 length: 13
V gene: TRBV4-3
J gene: TRBJ2-3
clone size: .
CDR3 protein: CASSQDPPDTQYF

CDR3 length: 11
V gene: TRBV28
J gene: TRBJ2-1
clone size: .
CDR3 protein: CASSFTYEQFF

CDR3 length: 14
V gene: TRBV28
J gene: TRBJ1-1
clone size: .
CDR3 protein: CASSQGTFHTEAFF

CDR3 length: 14
V gene: TRBV7-8
J gene: TRBJ2-7
clone size: .
CDR3 protein: CASRDRQGSYEQYF

CDR3 length: 12
V gene: TRBV29-1
J gene: TRBJ2-1
clone size: .
CDR3 protein: CSVEGDYNEQFF

CDR3 length: 18
V gene: TRBV4-3
J gene: TRBJ1-6
clone size: .
CDR3 protein: CASSQDRLVGGDNSPLHF

CDR3 length: 13
V gene: TRBV12-3/TRBV12-4
J gene: TRBJ1-5
clone size: .
CDR3 protein: CASGQDYNQPQHF

CDR3 length: 13
V gene: TRBV16
J gene: TRBJ2-1
clone size: .
CDR3 protein: CASSPGTGFEQFF

CDR3 length: 14
V gene: TRBV12-3/TRBV12-4
J gene: TRBJ2-3
clone size: .
CDR3 protein: CATFPGLTTDTQYF

CDR3 length: 13
V gene: TRBV7-6
J gene: TRBJ2-7
clone size: .
CDR3 protein: CASSRGTLYEQYF

CDR3 length: 15
V gene: TRBV5-1
J gene: TRBJ1-1
clone size: .
CDR3 protein: CASSLEAFMNTEAFF

CDR3 length: 15
V gene: TRBV28
J gene: TRBJ2-3
clone size: .
CDR3 protein: CASKLVGQGIYEQYF

CDR3 length: 14
V gene: TRBV4-1
J gene: TRBJ2-1
clone size: .
CDR3 protein: CASSQGDSYNEQFF